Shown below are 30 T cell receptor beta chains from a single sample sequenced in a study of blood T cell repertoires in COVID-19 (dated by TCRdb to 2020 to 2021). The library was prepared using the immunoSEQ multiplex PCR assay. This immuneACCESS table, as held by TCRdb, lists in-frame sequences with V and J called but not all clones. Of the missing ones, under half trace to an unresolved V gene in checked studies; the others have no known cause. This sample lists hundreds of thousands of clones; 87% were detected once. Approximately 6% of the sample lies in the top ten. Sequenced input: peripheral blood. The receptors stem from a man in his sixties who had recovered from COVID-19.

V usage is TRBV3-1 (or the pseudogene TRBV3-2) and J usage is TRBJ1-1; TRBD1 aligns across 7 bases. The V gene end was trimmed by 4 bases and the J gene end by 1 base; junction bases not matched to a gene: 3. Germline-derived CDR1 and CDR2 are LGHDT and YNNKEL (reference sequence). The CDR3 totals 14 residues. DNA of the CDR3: TGTGCCAGCAGCCTCGGGACAGCGAACACTGAAGCTTTCTTT. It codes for CASSLGTANTEAFF.

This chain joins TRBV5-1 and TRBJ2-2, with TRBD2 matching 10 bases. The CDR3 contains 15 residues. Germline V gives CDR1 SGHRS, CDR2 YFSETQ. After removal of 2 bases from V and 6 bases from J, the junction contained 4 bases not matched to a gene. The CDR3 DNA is TGCGCCAGCAGCTTTGGGCTAGCGGGAGCCGGGGAGCTGTTTTTT. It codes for CASSFGLAGAGELFF.

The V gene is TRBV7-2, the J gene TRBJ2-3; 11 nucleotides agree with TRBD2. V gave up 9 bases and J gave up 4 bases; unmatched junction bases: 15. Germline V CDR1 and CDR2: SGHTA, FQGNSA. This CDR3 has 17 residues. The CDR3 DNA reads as TGTGCCAGTACCTTAGCGGGAGGGCCTATTCTTCCAGATACGCAGTATTTT. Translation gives CASTLAGGPILPDTQYF.

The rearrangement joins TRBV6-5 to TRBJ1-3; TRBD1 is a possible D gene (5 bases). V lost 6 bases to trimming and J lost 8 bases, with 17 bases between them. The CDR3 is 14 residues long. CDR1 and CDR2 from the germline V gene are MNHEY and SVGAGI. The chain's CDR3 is CASSPGGGRDTIYF. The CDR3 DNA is TGTGCCAGCAGCCCGGGGGGGGGTAGGGACACCATATATTTT.

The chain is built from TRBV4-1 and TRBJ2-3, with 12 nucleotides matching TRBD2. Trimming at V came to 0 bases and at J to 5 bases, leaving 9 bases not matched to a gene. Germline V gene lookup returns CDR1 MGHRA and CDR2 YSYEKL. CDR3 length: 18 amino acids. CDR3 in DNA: TGCGCCAGCAGCCAAGACCCCGCTAGCGGGGGGGCAAAAGATACGCAGTATTTT. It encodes CASSQDPASGGAKDTQYF.

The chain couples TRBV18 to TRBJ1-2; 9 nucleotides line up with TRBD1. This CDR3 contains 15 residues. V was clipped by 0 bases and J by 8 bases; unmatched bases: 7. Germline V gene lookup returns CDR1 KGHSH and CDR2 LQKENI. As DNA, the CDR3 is TGTGCCAGCTCACCACCGGGACAGGGAAAGGGGGGCTACACCTTC. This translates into CASSPPGQGKGGYTF.

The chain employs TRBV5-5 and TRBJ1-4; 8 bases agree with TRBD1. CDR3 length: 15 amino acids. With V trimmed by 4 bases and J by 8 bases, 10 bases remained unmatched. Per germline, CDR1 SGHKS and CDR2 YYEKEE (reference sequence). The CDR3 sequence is CASSNPGGKGEKLFF. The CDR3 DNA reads TGTGCCAGCAGCAACCCAGGGGGCAAGGGGGAAAAACTGTTTTTT.

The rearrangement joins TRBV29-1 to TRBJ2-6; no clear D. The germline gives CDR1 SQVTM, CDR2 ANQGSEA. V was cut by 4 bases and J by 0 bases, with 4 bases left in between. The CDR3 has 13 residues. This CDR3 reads CSVGLSGANVLTF. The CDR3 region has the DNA TGCAGCGTTGGACTCTCTGGGGCCAACGTCCTGACTTTC.

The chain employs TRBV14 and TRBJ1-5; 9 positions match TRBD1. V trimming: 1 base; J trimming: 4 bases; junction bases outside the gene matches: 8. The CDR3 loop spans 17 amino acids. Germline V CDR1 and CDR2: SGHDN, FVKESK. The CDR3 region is CASSQGRGQGRNQPQHF. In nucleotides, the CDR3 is TGTGCCAGCAGCCAAGGGAGGGGACAGGGAAGAAATCAGCCCCAGCATTTT.

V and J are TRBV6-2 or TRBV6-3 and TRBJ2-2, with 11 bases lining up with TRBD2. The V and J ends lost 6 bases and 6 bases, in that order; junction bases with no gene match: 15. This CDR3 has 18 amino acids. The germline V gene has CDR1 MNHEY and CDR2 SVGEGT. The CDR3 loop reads CASSSTLAGGSGAGELFF. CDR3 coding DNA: TGTGCCAGCAGCTCTACTCTAGCGGGAGGATCGGGGGCCGGGGAGCTGTTTTTT.

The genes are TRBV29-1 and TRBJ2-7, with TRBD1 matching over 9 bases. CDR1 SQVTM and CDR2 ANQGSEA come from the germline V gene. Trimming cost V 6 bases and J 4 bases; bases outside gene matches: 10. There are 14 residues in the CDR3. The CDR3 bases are TGCAGCGTCACGCCCCTCGACAGGGGGTACGAGCAGTACTTC. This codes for CSVTPLDRGYEQYF.

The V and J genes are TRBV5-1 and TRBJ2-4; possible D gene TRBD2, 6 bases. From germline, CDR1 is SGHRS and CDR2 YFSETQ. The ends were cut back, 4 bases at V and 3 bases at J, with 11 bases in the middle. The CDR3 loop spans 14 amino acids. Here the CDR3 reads CASSPGTVKNIQYF. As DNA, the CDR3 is TGCGCCAGCAGCCCCGGGACTGTCAAAAACATTCAGTACTTC. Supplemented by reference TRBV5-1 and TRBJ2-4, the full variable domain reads KAGVTQTPRYLIKTRGQQVTLSCSPISGHRSVSWYQQTPGQGLQFLFEYFSETQRNKGNFPGRFSGRQFSNSRSEMNVSTLELGDSALYLCASSPGTVKNIQYFGAGTRLSVL.

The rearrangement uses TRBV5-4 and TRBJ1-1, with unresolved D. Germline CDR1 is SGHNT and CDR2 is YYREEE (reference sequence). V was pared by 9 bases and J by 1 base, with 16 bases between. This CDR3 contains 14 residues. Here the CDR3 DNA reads TGTGCCACCTTGCTTGCGGGCGGGAACACTGAAGCTTTCTTT. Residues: CATLLAGGNTEAFF.

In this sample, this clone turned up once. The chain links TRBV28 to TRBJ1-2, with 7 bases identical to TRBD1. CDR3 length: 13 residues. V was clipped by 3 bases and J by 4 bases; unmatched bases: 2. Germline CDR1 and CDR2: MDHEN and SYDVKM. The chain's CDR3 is CASSLEGAYGYTF. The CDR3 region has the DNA TGTGCCAGCAGTTTGGAGGGGGCCTATGGCTACACCTTC.

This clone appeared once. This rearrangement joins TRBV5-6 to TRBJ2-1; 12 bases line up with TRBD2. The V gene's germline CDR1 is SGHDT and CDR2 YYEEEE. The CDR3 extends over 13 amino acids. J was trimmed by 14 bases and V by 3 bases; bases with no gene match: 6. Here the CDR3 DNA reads TGTGCCAGCAGCTCGCTAGCGGGAGGGCCCAAGTTCTTC. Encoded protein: CASSSLAGGPKFF. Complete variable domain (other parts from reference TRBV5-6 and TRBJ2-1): DAGVTQSPTHLIKTRGQQVTLRCSPKSGHDTVSWYQQALGQGPQFIFQYYEEEERQRGNFPDRFSGHQFPNYSSELNVNALLLGDSALYLCASSSLAGGPKFFGPGTRLTVL.

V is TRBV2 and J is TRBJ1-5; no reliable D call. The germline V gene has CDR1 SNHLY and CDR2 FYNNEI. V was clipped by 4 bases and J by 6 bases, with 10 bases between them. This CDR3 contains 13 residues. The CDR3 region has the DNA TGTGCCAGCAGTGTCGAGGGCGGTCAGCCCCAGCATTTT. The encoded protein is CASSVEGGQPQHF.

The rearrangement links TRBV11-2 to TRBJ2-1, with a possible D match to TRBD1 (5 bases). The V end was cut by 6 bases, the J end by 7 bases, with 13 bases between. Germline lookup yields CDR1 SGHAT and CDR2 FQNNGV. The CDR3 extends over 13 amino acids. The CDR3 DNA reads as TGTGCCAGCAGTTCGGACACGGTGAATGAGCAGTTCTTC. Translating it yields CASSSDTVNEQFF.

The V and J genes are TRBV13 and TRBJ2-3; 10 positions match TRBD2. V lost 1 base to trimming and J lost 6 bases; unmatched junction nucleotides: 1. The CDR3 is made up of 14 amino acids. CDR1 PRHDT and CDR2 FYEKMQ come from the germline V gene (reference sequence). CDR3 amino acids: CASSLVLAGDTQYF. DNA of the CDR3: TGTGCCAGCAGCTTAGTACTAGCGGGGGATACGCAGTATTTT.

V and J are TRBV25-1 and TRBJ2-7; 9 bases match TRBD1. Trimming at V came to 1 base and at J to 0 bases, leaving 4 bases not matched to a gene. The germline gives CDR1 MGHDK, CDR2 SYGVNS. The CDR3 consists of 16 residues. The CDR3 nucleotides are TGTGCCAGCAGTGAATCCGGGACAGGGAGCTCCTACGAGCAGTACTTC. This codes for CASSESGTGSSYEQYF.

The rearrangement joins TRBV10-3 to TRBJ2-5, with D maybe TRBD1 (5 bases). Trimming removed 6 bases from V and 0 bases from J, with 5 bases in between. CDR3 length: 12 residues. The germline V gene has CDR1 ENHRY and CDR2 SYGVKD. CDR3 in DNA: TGTGCCATCAGGGACAACCAAGAGACCCAGTACTTC. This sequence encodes CAIRDNQETQYF.

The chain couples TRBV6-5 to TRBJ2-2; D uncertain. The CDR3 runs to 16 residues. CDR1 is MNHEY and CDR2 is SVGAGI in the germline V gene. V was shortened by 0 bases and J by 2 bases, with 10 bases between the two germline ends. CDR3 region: CASSYSRQSNTGELFF. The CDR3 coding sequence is TGTGCCAGCAGTTACTCGAGGCAGAGTAACACCGGGGAGCTGTTTTTT.

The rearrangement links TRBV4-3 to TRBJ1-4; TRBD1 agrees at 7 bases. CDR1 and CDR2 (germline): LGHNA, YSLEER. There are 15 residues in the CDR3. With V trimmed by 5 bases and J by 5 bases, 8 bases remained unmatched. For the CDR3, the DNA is TGCGCCAGCAGCTTACTCCCGGGACAGAATGAAAAACTGTTTTTT. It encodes CASSLLPGQNEKLFF.

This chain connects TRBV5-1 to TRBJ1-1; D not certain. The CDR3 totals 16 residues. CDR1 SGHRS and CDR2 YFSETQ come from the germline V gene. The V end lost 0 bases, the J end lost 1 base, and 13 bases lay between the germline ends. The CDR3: CASSLGGRRGNTEAFF. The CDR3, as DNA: TGCGCCAGCAGCTTGGGCGGGCGGAGAGGGAACACTGAAGCTTTCTTT.

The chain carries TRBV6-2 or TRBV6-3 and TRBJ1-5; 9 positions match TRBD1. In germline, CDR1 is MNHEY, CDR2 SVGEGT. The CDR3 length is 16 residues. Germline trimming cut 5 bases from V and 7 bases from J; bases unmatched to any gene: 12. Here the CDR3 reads CASSDPGQGFSQPQHF. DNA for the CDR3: TGTGCCAGCAGTGATCCGGGACAGGGCTTCTCCCAGCCCCAGCATTTT.

The CDR3 is CASSLLVETEAFF. The CDR3 coding sequence is TGTGCCAGCAGCTTATTAGTAGAGACTGAAGCTTTCTTT. The chain joins TRBV7-3 to TRBJ1-1, with D unresolved. V was pared by 2 bases and J by 5 bases, with 9 bases between. CDR3 length: 13 amino acids. CDR1 and CDR2 (germline): SGHTA, FQGTGA.

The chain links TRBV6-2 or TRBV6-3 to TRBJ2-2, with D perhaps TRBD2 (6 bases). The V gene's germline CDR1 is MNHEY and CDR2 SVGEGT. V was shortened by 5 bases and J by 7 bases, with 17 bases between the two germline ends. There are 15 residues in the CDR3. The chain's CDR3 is CASSNQGVGSGELFF. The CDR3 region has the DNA TGTGCCAGCAGTAATCAAGGGGTCGGGAGCGGGGAGCTGTTTTTT.

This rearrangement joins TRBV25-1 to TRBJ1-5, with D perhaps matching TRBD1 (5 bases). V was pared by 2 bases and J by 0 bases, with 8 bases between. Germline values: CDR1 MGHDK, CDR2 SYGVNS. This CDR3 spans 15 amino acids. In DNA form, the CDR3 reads TGTGCCAGCAGTGAACGGGGGGTTAGCAATCAGCCCCAGCATTTT. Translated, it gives CASSERGVSNQPQHF.

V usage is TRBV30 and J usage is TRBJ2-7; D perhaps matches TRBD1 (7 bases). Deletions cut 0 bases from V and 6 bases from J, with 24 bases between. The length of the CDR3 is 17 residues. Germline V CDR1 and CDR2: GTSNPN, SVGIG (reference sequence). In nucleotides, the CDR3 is TGTGCCTGGAGTGTAGGGGCTCGCGGGACAGATTTTTCCGAGCAGTACTTC. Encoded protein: CAWSVGARGTDFSEQYF.

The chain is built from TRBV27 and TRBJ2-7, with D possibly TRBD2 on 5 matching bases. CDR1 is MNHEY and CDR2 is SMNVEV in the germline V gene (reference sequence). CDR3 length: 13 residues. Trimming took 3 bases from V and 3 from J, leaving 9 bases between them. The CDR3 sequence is CASSFSGNYEQYF. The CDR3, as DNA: TGTGCCAGCAGTTTTTCCGGGAACTACGAGCAGTACTTC.

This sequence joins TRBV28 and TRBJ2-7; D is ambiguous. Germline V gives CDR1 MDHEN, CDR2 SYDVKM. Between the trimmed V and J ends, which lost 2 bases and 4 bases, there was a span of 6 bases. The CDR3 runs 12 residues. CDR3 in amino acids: CASSLARYEQYF. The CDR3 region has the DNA TGTGCCAGCAGTTTAGCCCGGTACGAGCAGTACTTC.